This T cell receptor (beta chain) was sequenced during a study of T cell changes during pregnancy in multiple sclerosis. The assay was immunoSEQ multiplex PCR, and TCRdb's table has in-frame clones only and misses some. The sample carries 85,000 to 120,000 clones, 92% recorded once. The V segment lost 6 bases and the J segment 4 bases; nucleotides outside the gene matches: 9. This CDR3 has 14 residues. Germline V lookup: CDR1 KGHSH, CDR2 LQKENI. Sequences were derived from peripheral blood, sampled after pregnancy. The receptor was isolated from a female donor with multiple sclerosis, enrolled in a pregnancy study. The rearrangement links TRBV18 to TRBJ2-7; 7 positions agree with TRBD1. The CDR3 loop is CASSRTGVHYEQYF. As DNA, the CDR3 is TGTGCCAGCTCCCGTACAGGGGTTCATTACGAGCAGTACTTC.